One sample yielded the 17 T cell receptor beta chains listed below, sequenced in a study of cytomegalovirus exposure and HLA in healthy donors. The PCR contained 60 Vbeta and 13 Jbeta primers. TCRdb's copy holds only in-frame clones and misses some; the assay was immunoSEQ multiplex PCR. Of 150,000 to 200,000 clones detected, 75% to 85% appear once; the ten largest clones hold about 13%. Sequences were obtained from PBMCs. The receptors stem from a woman aged 50 to 60 in good health and CMV-seronegative.

This sequence joins TRBV29-1 and TRBJ2-7; no definite D call. Germline V gives CDR1 SQVTM, CDR2 ANQGSEA. Trimming shortened V by 4 bases and J by 3 bases, and 13 bases separated the two germline ends. This CDR3 contains 13 residues. The CDR3 coding sequence is TGCAGCGTTGTAACCTCCGGTGGCTACGAGCAGTACTTC. It codes for CSVVTSGGYEQYF.

The chain recombines TRBV13 with TRBJ2-1, with no clear D. Germline-derived CDR1 and CDR2 are PRHDT and FYEKMQ (reference sequence). V was shortened by 5 bases and J by 2 bases, with 10 bases between the two germline ends. This CDR3 region has 14 residues. CDR3 in amino acids: CASSPGRAYNEQFF. CDR3 in DNA: TGTGCCAGCAGCCCCGGTCGGGCCTACAATGAGCAGTTCTTC.

This chain uses TRBV29-1 with TRBJ2-1; perhaps TRBD2 as D (6 bases). CDR1 and CDR2 from the germline V gene are SQVTM and ANQGSEA. Trimming pared 4 bases from V and 7 bases from J, leaving 14 bases between. The CDR3 is 13 amino acids. CDR3 DNA: TGCAGCGTTGGGGTGGTGGGACTTAATGAGCAGTTCTTC. Amino acids: CSVGVVGLNEQFF.

The chain couples TRBV4-3 to TRBJ2-3; 11 positions agree with TRBD2. V was pared by 4 bases and J by 6 bases, with 6 bases of the junction left unmatched. The CDR3 contains 15 residues. CDR1 is LGHNA and CDR2 is YSLEER in the germline V gene. The CDR3 loop reads CASSRDSGRGDTQYF. The CDR3, as DNA: TGCGCCAGCAGCCGGGATAGCGGGAGGGGGGATACGCAGTATTTT.

The rearrangement links TRBV5-4 to TRBJ2-4; a possible D gene is TRBD2 (6 bases). V dropped 1 base and J dropped 2 bases, with 7 bases sitting between them. CDR1 is SGHNT and CDR2 is YYREEE in the germline V gene (reference sequence). This CDR3 comprises 14 residues. This CDR3 reads CASSLRGSKNIQYF. In nucleotides, the CDR3 is TGTGCCAGCAGCTTGCGGGGGTCCAAAAACATTCAGTACTTC.

The chain joins TRBV16 to TRBJ1-6, with TRBD1 identical over 7 bases. Per the germline V gene, CDR1 is KGHSY and CDR2 is FQNENV. V gave up 5 bases and J gave up 9 bases; unmatched junction bases: 7. There are 14 residues in the CDR3. CDR3 bases: TGTGCCAGCAGCACACAGGGGTTCGCTTCACCCCTCCACTTT. It encodes CASSTQGFASPLHF.

The rearrangement joins TRBV11-2 to TRBJ1-1; the match to TRBD1 covers 8 bases. This CDR3 spans 17 amino acids. The germline gives CDR1 SGHAT, CDR2 FQNNGV. J was trimmed by 4 bases and V by 5 bases; bases with no gene match: 15. The CDR3 region is CASSAVRGAGGGTEAFF. CDR3 sequence (DNA): TGTGCCAGCAGCGCCGTACGGGGGGCAGGGGGCGGCACTGAAGCTTTCTTT.

The V call is TRBV28, the J call TRBJ1-2, with TRBD1 matching over 8 bases. This CDR3 comprises 15 residues. The germline CDR1 and CDR2 sequences are MDHEN and SYDVKM. V dropped 4 bases and J dropped 5; count of bases not matched to a gene: 9. The CDR3 DNA sequence: TGTGCCAGCAGTTCCGACCAGGGGGCTAGGTATGGCTACACCTTC. This translates into CASSSDQGARYGYTF.

The table lists this clone with a few counts. V is TRBV9 and J is TRBJ2-1; D call uncertain. Trimming removed 3 bases at V and 8 bases at J, with 15 bases between. Germline V gene data show CDR1 as SGDLS and CDR2 as YYNGEE. There are 14 residues in the CDR3. The CDR3 nucleotides are TGTGCCAGCAGCGCCCCGACGGGTGTCCATGAGCAGTTCTTC. It specifies CASSAPTGVHEQFF.

The genes are TRBV7-7 and TRBJ2-1; 7 bases match TRBD1. The V segment lost 1 base and the J segment 5 bases; nucleotides outside the gene matches: 11. Germline values: CDR1 SSHAT, CDR2 FNYEAQ (reference sequence). There are 17 residues in the CDR3. The chain's CDR3 is CASSLGPRQGGNNEQFF. The CDR3 DNA reads TGTGCCAGCAGCTTAGGGCCCAGACAGGGTGGTAACAATGAGCAGTTCTTC.

The rearrangement links TRBV19 to TRBJ1-5, with unresolved D. The CDR3 loop spans 12 amino acids. V was shortened by 5 bases and J by 15 bases, with 17 bases between the two germline ends. Germline V CDR1 and CDR2: LNHDA, SQIVND (reference sequence). Here the CDR3 reads CASSERTGLPHF. The DNA for the CDR3 is TGTGCCAGTAGTGAACGGACGGGATTGCCGCATTTT.

This chain uses TRBV27 with TRBJ2-2; weak D call: TRBD1 (6 bases). The CDR3 is 12 residues long. The V and J ends lost 3 bases and 9 bases respectively, with 8 bases between them. The germline CDR1 and CDR2 sequences are MNHEY and SMNVEV (reference sequence). CDR3 bases: TGTGCCAGCAGTTTCAGGGGTAGGGAGCTGTTTTTT. This translates into CASSFRGRELFF.

V is TRBV30 and J is TRBJ2-7; perhaps TRBD2 as D (5 bases). V was pared by 5 bases and J by 4 bases, with 9 bases between. The germline V gene encodes CDR1 GTSNPN and CDR2 SVGIG (reference sequence). The CDR3 sequence is 11 residues long. CDR3 bases: TGTGCCTGGGGGCCGGGGTACGAGCAGTACTTC. Translating gives CAWGPGYEQYF.

The sample holds a few counts of this clone. CDR3: CASSQNRVTGNTIYF. The CDR3 DNA follows: TGTGCCAGCAGTCAAAACAGGGTTACAGGAAACACCATATATTTT. The chain is built from TRBV2 and TRBJ1-3; possibly TRBD1 for D (6 bases). V shed 5 bases and J shed 4 bases, with 15 bases lying between them. The germline V gene has CDR1 SNHLY and CDR2 FYNNEI. This CDR3 is 15 amino acids long.

V and J are TRBV5-4 and TRBJ1-6; possible D gene TRBD1, 6 bases. Germline CDR1 SGHNT, CDR2 YYREEE (reference sequence). This CDR3 is built from 16 residues. V lost 1 base, J lost 7 bases, and 15 bases lay in between. The CDR3 nucleotides are TGTGCCAGCAGCTTGCCCCGGGGGGCTCAGAATTCACCCCTCCACTTT. Its protein is CASSLPRGAQNSPLHF. Full variable domain (outside the CDR3, taken from reference TRBV5-4 and TRBJ1-6): ETGVTQSPTHLIKTRGQQVTLRCSSQSGHNTVSWYQQALGQGPQFIFQYYREEENGRGNFPPRFSGLQFPNYSSELNVNALELDDSALYLCASSLPRGAQNSPLHFGNGTRLTVT.

The chain couples TRBV5-5 to TRBJ1-2, with TRBD1 identical over 7 bases. The CDR3 is 15 amino acids. Germline CDR1 SGHKS, CDR2 YYEKEE (reference sequence). V dropped 3 bases and J dropped 0; count of bases not matched to a gene: 5. The CDR3 coding sequence is TGTGCCAGCAGCTCGACAGGGACCGCTAACTATGGCTACACCTTC. The encoded protein is CASSSTGTANYGYTF.

The CDR3 here is CASRHRGPNYGYTF. DNA of the CDR3: TGTGCCAGTAGACACAGGGGGCCTAACTATGGCTACACCTTC. The V gene is TRBV19, the J gene TRBJ1-2, with 9 bases fitting TRBD1. CDR1 is LNHDA, CDR2 SQIVND, per germline (reference sequence). The V and J ends lost 6 bases and 0 bases, in that order; junction bases with no gene match: 2. The length of the CDR3 is 14 residues.